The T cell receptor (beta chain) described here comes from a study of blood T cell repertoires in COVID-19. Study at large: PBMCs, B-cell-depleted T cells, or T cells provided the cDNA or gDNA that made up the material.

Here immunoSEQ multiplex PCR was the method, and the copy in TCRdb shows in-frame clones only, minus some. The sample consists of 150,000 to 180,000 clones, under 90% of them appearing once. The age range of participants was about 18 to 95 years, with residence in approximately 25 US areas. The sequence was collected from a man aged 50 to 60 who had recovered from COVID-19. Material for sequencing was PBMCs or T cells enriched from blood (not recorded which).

This chain's CDR3 is CASRRTSGETQYF. As DNA, the CDR3 is TGTGCCAGCAGACGGACTAGCGGAGAGACCCAGTACTTC. The gene calls are TRBV12-3 or TRBV12-4 and TRBJ2-5; 10 positions match TRBD2. J lost 4 bases, V lost 6 bases, and 2 bases had no gene match. This CDR3 is 13 amino acids long.